This paragraph reports one T cell receptor beta chain. Its antigen is currently unknown. V dropped 4 bases and J dropped 2 bases, with 11 bases sitting between them. The CDR3 length is 14 residues. The V gene's germline CDR1 is SGDLS and CDR2 YYNGEE. Here immunoSEQ multiplex PCR was the method, and the copy in TCRdb shows in-frame clones only, minus some. The repertoire holds 11,000 or so clones, with 85% as singletons. The data derive from a study of PD-1 blockade in classical Hodgkin lymphoma. About the research overall: Nivolumab 3 mg/kg was given intravenously every 2 weeks.

Regarding the study as a whole: Complete responders entered with baseline diversity on par with newly diagnosed patients, the results showed.

Every single patient, without exception, relapsed after autologous stem cell transplantation, and brentuximab vedotin exposure varied. The source was peripheral blood mononuclear cells (PBMCs), collected at baseline. The chain uses TRBV9 and TRBJ2-3, with D possibly matching TRBD2 (5 bases). The TCR was taken from a human donor with classical Hodgkin lymphoma. For the CDR3, the DNA is TGTGCCAGCAGCCCCCGTGGACTCACAGATACGCAGTATTTT. It encodes CASSPRGLTDTQYF.